This T cell receptor (beta chain) was observed in a study of technical replicates of blood from several donors. Method: immunoSEQ multiplex PCR; TCRdb's copy keeps in-frame clones and lacks some. This sample has 60,000 or so clones, with around 97% found just once. In germline, CDR1 is SNHLY, CDR2 FYNNEI. This CDR3 has 12 residues. The V gene lost 5 bases and the J gene lost 2 bases, with 6 bases spanning the gap. What was sequenced was T cells isolated from PBMCs. The clonotype originates from a human donor in good health. The genes are TRBV2 and TRBJ2-5; D gene unclear. The CDR3 protein is CASSFLQETQYF. The CDR3 DNA is TGTGCCAGCAGTTTCTTACAAGAGACCCAGTACTTC.